The 5 T cell receptor beta chains below come from one sample, sequenced in a study of control samples from healthy donors and cancer patients. Sequencing was performed with immunoSEQ multiplex PCR; in TCRdb, only in-frame clones are kept and a portion is missing. The data hold 100,000 to 150,000 clones, with 85% to 95% observed a single time. The sample taken for sequencing was blood. These receptors were obtained from a man aged 25 to 40 in good health.

The J gene is TRBJ2-4, the V gene TRBV28, with D perhaps given as TRBD1 or TRBD2 (5 bases each). The germline gives CDR1 MDHEN, CDR2 SYDVKM. V was trimmed by 8 bases and J by 4 bases, leaving 18 bases between them. The CDR3 is made up of 15 amino acids. CDR3 bases: TGTGCCAGCCTCCAGGACACTAGGGGAAAAAACATTCAGTACTTC. Protein product: CASLQDTRGKNIQYF.

CDR3 sequence (DNA): TGTGCCTGGAGTGTACGAACTCTCGCAGGGGTGACTGAAGCTTTCTTT. It is translated as CAWSVRTLAGVTEAFF. This chain connects TRBV30 to TRBJ1-1; tentatively, D is TRBD1 (6 bases). There are 16 residues in the CDR3. Trimming pared 0 bases from V and 5 bases from J, leaving 19 bases between. The germline V gene has CDR1 GTSNPN and CDR2 SVGIG (reference sequence).

The chain has TRBV25-1 and TRBJ2-1, with a possible D match to TRBD2 (6 bases). Between the trimmed V and J ends, which lost 3 bases and 5 bases, there was a span of 17 bases. CDR1 is MGHDK and CDR2 is SYGVNS in the germline V gene. The CDR3 consists of 16 residues. CDR3 nucleotides: TGTGCCAGCAGTGACCGAGGGGACTGGGGGGACAATGAGCAGTTCTTC. It yields the protein CASSDRGDWGDNEQFF.

The chain uses TRBV7-2 and TRBJ2-3; 8 bases are a match to TRBD1. After removal of 3 bases from V and 3 bases from J, the junction contained 5 bases not matched to a gene. The CDR3 is 15 residues long. From germline, CDR1 is SGHTA and CDR2 FQGNSA. The CDR3 sequence: CASSLDRVSTDTQYF. As DNA, the CDR3 is TGTGCCAGCAGCTTGGACAGGGTGTCGACAGATACGCAGTATTTT.

The chain joins TRBV9 to TRBJ1-3; D may be TRBD1 (6 bases). Germline CDR1 and CDR2: SGDLS and YYNGEE. The ends were cut back, 3 bases at V and 4 bases at J, with 14 bases in the middle. This CDR3 region has 15 residues. Written as DNA, the CDR3 is TGTGCCAGCAGCGCGGACAGCTTCACCGGAAACACCATATATTTT. Encoded protein: CASSADSFTGNTIYF.